This T cell receptor (beta chain) emerged from a study of shared clonotypes between healthy human individuals. On the study more broadly: Donors, aged 18 to 49, were a couple of women and a few men.

In the case of this clone: Antigen specificity is unknown.

The assay used deep level. Generated by immunoSEQ multiplex PCR, the TCRdb table keeps only in-frame clones and is missing some. The sample records about 2 million clones, about 95% being singletons. Naive CD8 cells lacked CD45RO and underwent positive selection for CCR7, leaving out terminally differentiated effector memory CD45RA+ cells. The study drew its donors from healthy HIV-negative adults without recent acute infections or vaccinations. Study-level findings and limits: Across several donors, naive CD4 shared approximately 4.5%, naive CD8 around 4%, memory CD4 less than 2.5%, memory CD8 0.4% to 0.5%.

The CDR3 has 17 residues. CDR1 and CDR2 from the germline V gene are SGHAT and FQNNGV. The V gene end was trimmed by 0 bases and the J gene end by 0 bases; junction bases not matched to a gene: 5. V and J are TRBV11-2 and TRBJ2-7, with 10 bases matching TRBD2. Input material: naive CD8+ T cells sorted from blood. This TCR derives from a young man in good health. The CDR3 DNA reads as TGTGCCAGCAGCTTAGATCTAGCTAGCGGGGGCTCCTACGAGCAGTACTTC. Translated, it gives CASSLDLASGGSYEQYF.